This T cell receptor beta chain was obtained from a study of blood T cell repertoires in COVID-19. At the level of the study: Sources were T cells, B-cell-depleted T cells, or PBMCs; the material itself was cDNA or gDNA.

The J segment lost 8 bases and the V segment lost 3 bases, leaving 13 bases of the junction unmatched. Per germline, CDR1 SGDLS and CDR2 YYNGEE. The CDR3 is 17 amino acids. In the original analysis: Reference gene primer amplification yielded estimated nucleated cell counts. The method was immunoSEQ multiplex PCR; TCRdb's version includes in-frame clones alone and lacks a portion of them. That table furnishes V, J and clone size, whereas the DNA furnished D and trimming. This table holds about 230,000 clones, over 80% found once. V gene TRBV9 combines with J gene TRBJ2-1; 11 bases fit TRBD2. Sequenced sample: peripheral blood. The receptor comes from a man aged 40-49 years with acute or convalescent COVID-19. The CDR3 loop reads CASSAQPLAGGGDEQFF. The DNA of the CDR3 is TGTGCCAGCAGCGCACAACCCCTAGCGGGAGGCGGCGATGAGCAGTTCTTC. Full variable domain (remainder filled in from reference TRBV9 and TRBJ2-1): DSGVTQTPKHLITATGQRVTLRCSPRSGDLSVYWYQQSLDQGLQFLIQYYNGEERAKGNILERFSAQQFPDLHSELNLSSLELGDSALYFCASSAQPLAGGGDEQFFGPGTRLTVL.